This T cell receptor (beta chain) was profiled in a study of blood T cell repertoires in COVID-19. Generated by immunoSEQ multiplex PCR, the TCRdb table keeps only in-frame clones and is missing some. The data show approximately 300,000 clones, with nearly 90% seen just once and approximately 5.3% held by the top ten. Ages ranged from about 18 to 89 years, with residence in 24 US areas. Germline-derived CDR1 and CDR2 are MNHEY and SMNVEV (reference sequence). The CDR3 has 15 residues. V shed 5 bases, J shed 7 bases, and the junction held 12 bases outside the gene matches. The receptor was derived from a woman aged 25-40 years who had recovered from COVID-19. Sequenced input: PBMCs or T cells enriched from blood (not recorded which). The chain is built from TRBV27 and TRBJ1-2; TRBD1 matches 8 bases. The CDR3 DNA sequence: TGTGCCAGCAGTGAGTTAGGACAGGGCTTGGGTGGCTACACCTTC. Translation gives CASSELGQGLGGYTF.